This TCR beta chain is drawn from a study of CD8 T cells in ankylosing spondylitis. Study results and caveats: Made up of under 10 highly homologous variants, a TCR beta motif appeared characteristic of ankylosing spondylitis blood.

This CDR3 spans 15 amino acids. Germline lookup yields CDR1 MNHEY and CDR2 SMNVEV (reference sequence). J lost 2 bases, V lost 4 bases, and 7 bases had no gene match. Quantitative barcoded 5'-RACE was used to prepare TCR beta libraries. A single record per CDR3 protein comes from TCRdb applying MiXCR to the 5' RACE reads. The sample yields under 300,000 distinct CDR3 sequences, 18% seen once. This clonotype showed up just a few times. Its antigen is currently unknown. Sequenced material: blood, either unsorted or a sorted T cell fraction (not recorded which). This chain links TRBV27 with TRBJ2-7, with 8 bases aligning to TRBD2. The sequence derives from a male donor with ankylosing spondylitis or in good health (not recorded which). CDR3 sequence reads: CASSSLLAEAYEQYF. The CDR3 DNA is TGTGCCAGCAGTTCCCTACTAGCGGAAGCCTACGAGCAGTACTTC.